The clone carrying this T cell receptor beta chain was counted only a few times. The PCR ran on 60 Vbeta and 13 Jbeta primers. Clones were sequenced by immunoSEQ multiplex PCR, and TCRdb holds only the in-frame ones, with some missing. The sample includes roughly 140,000 clones, about a tenth of them seen just once. These data belong to a study of cytomegalovirus exposure and HLA in healthy donors. V lost 6 bases and J lost 5; bases outside the gene matches: 13. The germline V gene encodes CDR1 MDHEN and CDR2 SYDVKM. This CDR3 comprises 17 residues. The receptor's source is a male donor in good health and CMV-seronegative. V and J are TRBV28 and TRBJ2-3; 11 bases line up with TRBD2. Sequenced input: PBMCs. The CDR3 DNA sequence: TGTGCCAGCAGCTCCGTCTCACTAGCGGGGGTGGAAGATACGCAGTATTTT. Protein sequence: CASSSVSLAGVEDTQYF. Drawing the rest from reference TRBV28 and TRBJ2-3, the complete variable domain is DVKVTQSSRYLVKRTGEKVFLECVQDMDHENMFWYRQDPGLGLRLIYFSYDVKMKEKGDIPEGYSVSREKKERFSLILESASTNQTSMYLCASSSVSLAGVEDTQYFGPGTRLTVL.